The rows below give T cell receptor beta chains drawn from one sample of a study of blood T cell repertoires in COVID-19. Here immunoSEQ multiplex PCR was the method, and the copy in TCRdb shows in-frame clones only, minus some. Of approximately 120,000 clones in the sample, around 89% were seen once. The specimen sequenced was peripheral blood. The receptors derive from a human donor with acute or convalescent COVID-19. The donor label of this sample is uncertain. Both conserved end residues are part of each CDR3. The D gene is left open where the match is weak. Expanded clones get a size class; other rows say once, few or many, or leave the size out.

d_gene: .
len: 18
v_gene: TRBV21-1
j_gene: TRBJ2-5
abundance: .
CDR3nt: TGTGCCAGCAGCAAAGGGGGTGCTAGCGGGGCCCCCCCGGAGACCCAGTACTTC
CDR3aa: CASSKGGASGAPPETQYF

d_gene: TRBD1
len: 13
v_gene: TRBV6-6
j_gene: TRBJ1-1
abundance: .
CDR3nt: TGTGCCAGCAGTTTGACAGGGGCCACTGAAGCTTTCTTT
CDR3aa: CASSLTGATEAFF

d_gene: TRBD1
len: 15
v_gene: TRBV11-2
j_gene: TRBJ1-2
abundance: few
CDR3nt: TGTGCCAGCAGCTTAGGGAGAGGGGGCGTCTATGGCTACACCTTC
CDR3aa: CASSLGRGGVYGYTF

d_gene: .
len: 13
v_gene: TRBV6-5
j_gene: TRBJ2-1
abundance: .
CDR3nt: TGTGCCAGCAGGGACTCCGGATACAATGAGCAGTTCTTC
CDR3aa: CASRDSGYNEQFF

d_gene: TRBD1
len: 13
v_gene: TRBV28
j_gene: TRBJ1-5
abundance: .
CDR3nt: TGTGCCAGCAGTGCCAGGGGGCATCAGCCCCAGCATTTT
CDR3aa: CASSARGHQPQHF

d_gene: .
len: 12
v_gene: TRBV7-9
j_gene: TRBJ1-2
abundance: .
CDR3nt: TGTGCCAGCAGCTTACCGAGCTCTGGCTACACCTTC
CDR3aa: CASSLPSSGYTF

d_gene: TRBD1
len: 17
v_gene: TRBV7-2
j_gene: TRBJ1-4
abundance: .
CDR3nt: TGTGCCAGCAGCTTAGAGGGGGCAGGACCAACTAATGAAAAACTGTTTTTT
CDR3aa: CASSLEGAGPTNEKLFF

d_gene: .
len: 16
v_gene: TRBV27
j_gene: TRBJ2-1
abundance: .
CDR3nt: TGTGCCAGCAGTCGAAAACCGGAGAGATCTTACAATGAGCAGTTCTTC
CDR3aa: CASSRKPERSYNEQFF

d_gene: TRBD1
len: 12
v_gene: TRBV29-1
j_gene: TRBJ2-1
abundance: .
CDR3nt: TGCAGCGTGGACAGGGTAACAAATGAGCAGTTCTTC
CDR3aa: CSVDRVTNEQFF

d_gene: TRBD1
len: 15
v_gene: TRBV11-3
j_gene: TRBJ2-7
abundance: .
CDR3nt: TGTGCCAGCAGCGCCACCGGGACAGCGTACTACGAGCAGTACTTC
CDR3aa: CASSATGTAYYEQYF

d_gene: .
len: 15
v_gene: TRBV6-1
j_gene: TRBJ2-7
abundance: few
CDR3nt: TGTGCCAGCAGTGACAGGGCCGGCGGTTCCTACGAGCAGTACTTC
CDR3aa: CASSDRAGGSYEQYF

d_gene: TRBD1
len: 16
v_gene: TRBV7-6
j_gene: TRBJ1-3
abundance: .
CDR3nt: TGTGCCAGCAGCTCAGGACAGGGGTTCTCTGGAAACACCATATATTTT
CDR3aa: CASSSGQGFSGNTIYF

d_gene: .
len: 17
v_gene: TRBV15
j_gene: TRBJ1-2
abundance: .
CDR3nt: TGTGCCACCAGCAGCGGACCCGACAGGAATGCTAACTATGGCTACACCTTC
CDR3aa: CATSSGPDRNANYGYTF

d_gene: .
len: 14
v_gene: TRBV4-1
j_gene: TRBJ1-2
abundance: .
CDR3nt: TGCGCCAGCAGCCAAGTTCAGGGGTTGGGGGGCTACACCTTC
CDR3aa: CASSQVQGLGGYTF

d_gene: TRBD1
len: 15
v_gene: TRBV30
j_gene: TRBJ1-5
abundance: .
CDR3nt: TGTGCCTGGAGCCCGACAGGGGTCGGCAATCAGCCCCAGCATTTT
CDR3aa: CAWSPTGVGNQPQHF

d_gene: .
len: 16
v_gene: TRBV21-1
j_gene: TRBJ1-1
abundance: .
CDR3nt: TGTGCCAGCAGCAAATTATGGAGGGGACGGAACACTGAAGCTTTCTTT
CDR3aa: CASSKLWRGRNTEAFF

d_gene: .
len: 12
v_gene: TRBV5-5
j_gene: TRBJ1-1
abundance: once
CDR3nt: TGTGCCAGCAACTACTGGAACACTGAAGCTTTCTTT
CDR3aa: CASNYWNTEAFF

d_gene: .
len: 12
v_gene: TRBV24-1
j_gene: TRBJ1-5
abundance: .
CDR3nt: TGTGCCACCAGTGATTCTCCGGGGCCCCAGCATTTT
CDR3aa: CATSDSPGPQHF

d_gene: .
len: 14
v_gene: TRBV6-2/TRBV6-3
j_gene: TRBJ1-4
abundance: .
CDR3nt: TGTGCCAGCAGCGTGACAGCTCTAGGTGAAAAACTGTTTTTT
CDR3aa: CASSVTALGEKLFF

d_gene: TRBD2
len: 16
v_gene: TRBV20-1
j_gene: TRBJ2-1
abundance: .
CDR3nt: TGCAGTGCTAGTAGGGGACTAGCGAGGGCCTACAATGAGCAGTTCTTC
CDR3aa: CSASRGLARAYNEQFF

d_gene: .
len: 14
v_gene: TRBV7-8
j_gene: TRBJ2-7
abundance: .
CDR3nt: TGTGCCAGCAGCCCCCCGACTTTCCCCTACGAGCAGTACTTC
CDR3aa: CASSPPTFPYEQYF

d_gene: TRBD1
len: 13
v_gene: TRBV6-4
j_gene: TRBJ1-1
abundance: .
CDR3nt: TGTGCCAGCAGCGTCGGACAGGGGACTGAAGCTTTCTTT
CDR3aa: CASSVGQGTEAFF

d_gene: TRBD1
len: 16
v_gene: TRBV27
j_gene: TRBJ1-1
abundance: .
CDR3nt: TGTGCCAGCAGACCTATTGGGGACAGGGGGCGCCCGGAAGCTTTCTTT
CDR3aa: CASRPIGDRGRPEAFF

d_gene: .
len: 13
v_gene: TRBV28
j_gene: TRBJ1-1
abundance: .
CDR3nt: TGTGCCAGCAGTTTCCGGGAGAGCACTGAAGCTTTCTTT
CDR3aa: CASSFRESTEAFF

d_gene: TRBD1
len: 14
v_gene: TRBV5-4
j_gene: TRBJ1-2
abundance: .
CDR3nt: TGTGCCAGCAGCGCGGGGACAGAGTACTATGGCTACACCTTC
CDR3aa: CASSAGTEYYGYTF

d_gene: .
len: 13
v_gene: TRBV29-1
j_gene: TRBJ2-5
abundance: .
CDR3nt: TGCAGCGTTGAGGTACAGCAATGGGAGACCCAGTACTTC
CDR3aa: CSVEVQQWETQYF

d_gene: TRBD1
len: 15
v_gene: TRBV6-2/TRBV6-3
j_gene: TRBJ2-3
abundance: few
CDR3nt: TGTGCCAGCAGCCAACAGGGGGCGCGCAGAGATACGCAGTATTTT
CDR3aa: CASSQQGARRDTQYF

d_gene: .
len: 14
v_gene: TRBV28
j_gene: TRBJ1-5
abundance: .
CDR3nt: TGTGCCAGCAGTTCACTGCTGGGCAATCAGCCCCAGCATTTT
CDR3aa: CASSSLLGNQPQHF

d_gene: .
len: 13
v_gene: TRBV5-1
j_gene: TRBJ1-2
abundance: few
CDR3nt: TGCGCCAGCAGCTTGGGGGCCCTTAATGGCTACACCTTC
CDR3aa: CASSLGALNGYTF

d_gene: .
len: 16
v_gene: TRBV9
j_gene: TRBJ2-5
abundance: .
CDR3nt: TGTGCCAGCAGCGGAGAGTGGGTGGGGGGAGTGGAGACCCAGTACTTC
CDR3aa: CASSGEWVGGVETQYF

d_gene: .
len: 16
v_gene: TRBV5-4
j_gene: TRBJ2-1
abundance: many
CDR3nt: TGTGCCAGCAGCTTGGCAGGTCGGTTAGGGGGCAATGAGCAGTTCTTC
CDR3aa: CASSLAGRLGGNEQFF

d_gene: TRBD1
len: 17
v_gene: TRBV13
j_gene: TRBJ1-1
abundance: .
CDR3nt: TGTGCCAGCAGCTCCCGTTGGGATAGACAGGGTGATACTGAAGCTTTCTTT
CDR3aa: CASSSRWDRQGDTEAFF

d_gene: TRBD1
len: 14
v_gene: TRBV10-1
j_gene: TRBJ1-6
abundance: .
CDR3nt: TGCGCCAGCTTCCGGGACAGGGATATTTCACCCCTCCACTTT
CDR3aa: CASFRDRDISPLHF

d_gene: TRBD2
len: 17
v_gene: TRBV27
j_gene: TRBJ2-5
abundance: .
CDR3nt: TGTGCCAGCAGCCGCATACCGGGCACTAGCGGCAAAGAGACCCAGTACTTC
CDR3aa: CASSRIPGTSGKETQYF

d_gene: .
len: 17
v_gene: TRBV9
j_gene: TRBJ1-6
abundance: .
CDR3nt: TGTGCCAGCAGCGGTTCAGTCAGGAACTCCTATAATTCACCCCTCCACTTT
CDR3aa: CASSGSVRNSYNSPLHF

d_gene: TRBD1
len: 16
v_gene: TRBV19
j_gene: TRBJ1-2
abundance: .
CDR3nt: TGTGCCAGTAGTATTGGACAGGGTGTAAAGAACTATGGCTACACCTTC
CDR3aa: CASSIGQGVKNYGYTF

d_gene: .
len: 16
v_gene: TRBV7-2
j_gene: TRBJ2-7
abundance: .
CDR3nt: TGTGCCAGCAGCTCTCAAAACAGGCTCTACTCCCCTCAGCAGTACTTC
CDR3aa: CASSSQNRLYSPQQYF

d_gene: TRBD1
len: 12
v_gene: TRBV7-9
j_gene: TRBJ1-1
abundance: .
CDR3nt: TGTGCCAGCAGCGAGGACAGGGGTGAAGCTTTCTTT
CDR3aa: CASSEDRGEAFF

d_gene: .
len: 13
v_gene: TRBV28
j_gene: TRBJ2-7
abundance: .
CDR3nt: TGTGCCAGCAGTTTCGGACAGCCATACGAGCAGTACTTC
CDR3aa: CASSFGQPYEQYF

d_gene: TRBD1
len: 15
v_gene: TRBV2
j_gene: TRBJ1-1
abundance: .
CDR3nt: TGTGCCAGCAACGCTGGGACAGGGCGAGGGACTGAAGCTTTCTTT
CDR3aa: CASNAGTGRGTEAFF

d_gene: .
len: 17
v_gene: TRBV3-1/TRBV3-2
j_gene: TRBJ1-2
abundance: .
CDR3nt: TGTGCCAGCAGCCAAAGAGATGGGGCAACCCCCTTCTATGGCTACACCTTC
CDR3aa: CASSQRDGATPFYGYTF

d_gene: TRBD2
len: 17
v_gene: TRBV5-4
j_gene: TRBJ2-6
abundance: .
CDR3nt: TGTGCCAGCAGCATTCTAGCGGGATCTTCTGGGGCCAACGTCCTGACTTTC
CDR3aa: CASSILAGSSGANVLTF

d_gene: TRBD1
len: 15
v_gene: TRBV27
j_gene: TRBJ2-3
abundance: .
CDR3nt: TGTGCCAGCAGTCTAACGGGACAGGTCACAGATACGCAGTATTTT
CDR3aa: CASSLTGQVTDTQYF

d_gene: .
len: 13
v_gene: TRBV5-1
j_gene: TRBJ2-1
abundance: .
CDR3nt: TGCGCCAGCTCTCCAGGGGGGTCGAATGAGCAGTTCTTC
CDR3aa: CASSPGGSNEQFF

d_gene: TRBD1
len: 15
v_gene: TRBV18
j_gene: TRBJ2-4
abundance: .
CDR3nt: TGTGCCAGCTCACCACCGGGACAGGGGATAGGGATTCAGTACTTC
CDR3aa: CASSPPGQGIGIQYF

d_gene: TRBD1
len: 16
v_gene: TRBV11-2
j_gene: TRBJ1-4
abundance: .
CDR3nt: TGTGCCAGCAGCTTAGCTGGGGACAGCCTTAATGAAAAACTGTTTTTT
CDR3aa: CASSLAGDSLNEKLFF